This T cell receptor (beta chain) came from a study of blood T cell repertoires in COVID-19. TCRdb's table, derived via immunoSEQ multiplex PCR, lists solely in-frame clones and lacks some. This table holds some 150,000 clones, 85% to 90% found once. This clone was found once. Germline loops: CDR1 SGHNT, CDR2 YYREEE (reference sequence). The CDR3 consists of 14 residues. Losses at the gene ends were 3 bases for V and 2 bases for J; bases not matched to a gene: 2. Sequencing was performed on PBMCs or T cells enriched from blood (not recorded which). The clonotype comes from a woman younger than 45 with acute COVID-19. This chain joins TRBV5-4 and TRBJ1-2; 9 positions agree with TRBD1. The CDR3 DNA reads TGTGCCAGCAGCTGGGGACAGGGAAACTATGGCTACACCTTC. Translating gives CASSWGQGNYGYTF.